This TCR beta chain is from a study of blood T cells in healthy people across ages. Study observations and caveats: Conclusively comparing naive with antigen-experienced cells was impossible with unsorted PBMCs.

V lost 0 bases and J 6 bases, leaving 17 bases between the germline ends. Germline values: CDR1 LGHDT, CDR2 YNNKEL (reference sequence). CDR3 length: 17 residues. A second PCR, run for about 6 to 11 cycles, used a sample-barcoded 5' primer plus a J-beta primer mix. Each sample yielded at least 2.5 million CDR3-containing paired-end reads. Using its own MiXCR run on the 5' RACE reads, TCRdb lists one record per CDR3 protein. The repertoire includes 550,000 to 700,000 distinct CDR3 sequences, approximately 27% of them detected once, and approximately 18% sits in the top ten. No fewer than 7 million PBMCs went into each sample. This clonotype was counted only a few times. Its antigen is still unknown.

V gene TRBV3-1 combines with J gene TRBJ2-2; D is possibly TRBD1 (5 bases). The sample comprised blood. The sequence was obtained from a woman aged 70-85 years in good health. CDR3 bases: TGTGCCAGCAGCCAAGATCGGCAGGGCGTGATATCCGGGGAGCTGTTTTTT. It specifies CASSQDRQGVISGELFF. Full variable domain (outside the CDR3, taken from reference TRBV3-1 and TRBJ2-2): DTAVSQTPKYLVTQMGNDKSIKCEQNLGHDTMYWYKQDSKKFLKIMFSYNNKELIINETVPNRFSPKSPDKAHLNLHINSLELGDSAVYFCASSQDRQGVISGELFFGEGSRLTVL.